This T cell receptor (beta chain) was captured by sequencing in a study of vaccination and CD4 T cells after COVID-19. V lost 5 bases to trimming and J lost 1 base, with 11 bases between them. The CDR3 totals 13 residues. Germline assignment: CDR1 GTSNPN and CDR2 SVGIG (reference sequence). Treatment indicated: roughly 11-day PBMC culture with coronavirus spike peptide pools or control peptides (ViraFEST assay). Cultured CD4+ T cell DNA underwent sequencing with the Oncomine TCR Beta short-read assay. TCRdb re-called the PCR reads with MiXCR, one entry per CDR3 protein. The sample records about 18,000 distinct CDR3 sequences, roughly 50% being singletons. As concerns this clonotype: What it binds is not known.

This chain uses TRBV30 with TRBJ1-1, with D possibly TRBD1 on 6 matching bases. The receptor was isolated from a human donor who had recovered from COVID-19. The material sequenced was CD4+ T cells from blood, cultured in vitro. The CDR3 DNA reads TGTGCCTGGGCCGGGACAACGAACACTGAAGCTTTCTTT. It encodes CAWAGTTNTEAFF.